These 28 T cell receptor beta chains were sequenced from one sample in a study of cytomegalovirus exposure and HLA in healthy donors. 60 Vbeta and 13 Jbeta primers were used in PCR. The data were produced by immunoSEQ multiplex PCR, yet TCRdb's version contains in-frame clones alone and is incomplete. Its table lists 45,000 to 60,000 clones. The sequenced material came from PBMCs. These receptors were taken from a female donor in good health and CMV-seronegative.

This chain connects TRBV19 to TRBJ1-5; TRBD1 aligns across 9 bases. The CDR3 has 16 amino acids. J lost 7 bases, V lost 9 bases, and 16 bases had no gene match. In germline, CDR1 is LNHDA, CDR2 SQIVND (reference sequence). CDR3 nucleotide sequence: TGTGCCAGCAGTGACCCCAGGGACAGGGCAACCCAGCCCCAGCATTTT. It translates to CASSDPRDRATQPQHF.

The chain is built from TRBV29-1 and TRBJ1-5; D ambiguous. The V gene's germline CDR1 is SQVTM and CDR2 ANQGSEA. Trimming stripped 5 bases from V and 4 bases from J, with 15 bases between. The CDR3 contains 14 residues. CDR3 sequence reads: CSVTVSSGNQPQHF. In nucleotides, the CDR3 is TGCAGCGTTACAGTTTCCAGCGGGAATCAGCCCCAGCATTTT.

The CDR3 DNA reads TGCGCCAGCAGCCGCAGTACAGGGATCTCCTACGAGCAGTACTTC. It is translated as CASSRSTGISYEQYF. This chain uses TRBV4-1 with TRBJ2-7; the D gene is possibly TRBD1 (6 bases). Germline V gene data show CDR1 as MGHRA and CDR2 as YSYEKL. This CDR3 spans 15 amino acids. V shed 4 bases and J shed 0 bases, with 13 bases lying between them.

This chain connects TRBV9 to TRBJ2-1; 10 bases are shared with TRBD1. This CDR3 comprises 14 residues. V trimming: 4 bases; J trimming: 6 bases; junction bases outside the gene matches: 4. Germline CDR1 and CDR2: SGDLS and YYNGEE. The chain's CDR3 is CASSPRTGGNEQFF. The CDR3 bases are TGTGCCAGCAGCCCGAGGACAGGGGGCAATGAGCAGTTCTTC.

V usage is TRBV11-3 and J usage is TRBJ1-5; D uncertain. Trimming took 5 bases from V and 1 from J, leaving 9 bases between them. Germline values: CDR1 SGHNT, CDR2 YENEEA. CDR3 length: 14 residues. The CDR3 reads CASSHSPSNQPQHF. The CDR3 region has the DNA TGTGCCAGCAGCCACTCGCCGAGCAATCAGCCCCAGCATTTT.

The chain has TRBV2 and TRBJ1-2, with TRBD1 as a possible D gene (6 bases). V lost 5 bases and J 3 bases, leaving 19 bases between the germline ends. The germline gives CDR1 SNHLY, CDR2 FYNNEI. This CDR3 region has 16 residues. The CDR3 is CASSPGTRSYDYGYTF. The CDR3 bases are TGTGCCAGCAGTCCCGGGACACGCAGCTATGACTATGGCTACACCTTC.

J is TRBJ1-2 and V is TRBV6-5; the match to TRBD1 covers 10 bases. Germline loops: CDR1 MNHEY, CDR2 SVGAGI. The CDR3 has 15 residues. The ends lost 6 bases at V and 6 bases at J; junction bases unmatched: 10. The CDR3 DNA follows: TGTGCCAGCAGACGCGGACAGGGGGTAGTTCATGGCTACACCTTC. Its translation is CASRRGQGVVHGYTF.

The V gene is TRBV9, the J gene TRBJ2-5, with 12 bases fitting TRBD1. With 4 bases clipped from V and 7 bases from J, the junction kept 11 bases outside the gene matches. The CDR3 covers 16 residues. Germline V gene data show CDR1 as SGDLS and CDR2 as YYNGEE. DNA for the CDR3: TGTGCCAGCAGCCCAAACCCGGGACAGGGGGCAGGGACCCAGTACTTC. Its translation: CASSPNPGQGAGTQYF.

The V call is TRBV6-1, the J call TRBJ1-5; D is unclear. The V gene lost 6 bases and the J gene lost 0 bases, with 6 bases spanning the gap. CDR3 length equals 13 residues. The V gene's germline CDR1 is MNHNS and CDR2 SASEGT. CDR3 sequence: CASRSNSNQPQHF. The DNA of the CDR3 is TGTGCCAGCAGATCAAATAGCAATCAGCCCCAGCATTTT.

For this clone: Additional DNA sequences in this sample encode the identical CDR3. The V and J genes are TRBV6-5 and TRBJ2-7; D remains ambiguous. The length of the CDR3 is 13 residues. Trimming took 2 bases from V and 2 from J, leaving 7 bases between them. The germline V gene has CDR1 MNHEY and CDR2 SVGAGI. Written as DNA, the CDR3 is TGTGCCAGCAGTTACGCCAGAACCTACGAGCAGTACTTC. Amino acids: CASSYARTYEQYF.

The CDR3 region is CASSSMTVGHQPQHF. DNA of the CDR3: TGTGCCAGCAGTTCCATGACAGTCGGGCATCAGCCCCAGCATTTT. The chain couples TRBV6-5 to TRBJ1-5; D possibly corresponds to TRBD1 (5 bases). The CDR3 runs to 15 residues. Trimming stripped 4 bases from V and 5 bases from J, with 15 bases between. The V gene's germline CDR1 is MNHEY and CDR2 SVGAGI.

This chain joins TRBV27 and TRBJ2-7, with 9 bases matching TRBD1. Germline CDR1 and CDR2: MNHEY and SMNVEV (reference sequence). Trimming removed 8 bases from V and 6 bases from J; junction bases left unmatched: 5. The CDR3 has 12 residues. CDR3 in amino acids: CASGGQGAEQYF. In DNA, the CDR3 is TGTGCCAGCGGGGGACAGGGCGCCGAGCAGTACTTC.

The V and J genes are TRBV5-1 and TRBJ2-2; 9 bases are shared with TRBD2. There are 18 residues in the CDR3. V lost 0 bases and J lost 0; bases outside the gene matches: 6. CDR1 is SGHRS and CDR2 is YFSETQ in the germline V gene. Here the CDR3 reads CASSLGRLAGPNTGELFF. DNA of the CDR3: TGCGCCAGCAGCTTGGGGAGGCTAGCGGGACCGAACACCGGGGAGCTGTTTTTT. Filled out from reference TRBV5-1 and TRBJ2-2, the complete variable domain reads KAGVTQTPRYLIKTRGQQVTLSCSPISGHRSVSWYQQTPGQGLQFLFEYFSETQRNKGNFPGRFSGRQFSNSRSEMNVSTLELGDSALYLCASSLGRLAGPNTGELFFGEGSRLTVL.

This chain connects TRBV5-1 to TRBJ2-1; 13 nucleotides align to TRBD2. Germline CDR1 reads SGHRS; CDR2 reads YFSETQ. With V trimmed by 1 base and J by 6 bases, 4 bases remained unmatched. This CDR3 has 16 residues. The chain's CDR3 is CASSLRGLAGPNEQFF. CDR3 in DNA: TGCGCCAGCAGCTTGCGGGGACTAGCGGGACCCAATGAGCAGTTCTTC. The full variable domain, completed using reference TRBV5-1 and TRBJ2-1, is KAGVTQTPRYLIKTRGQQVTLSCSPISGHRSVSWYQQTPGQGLQFLFEYFSETQRNKGNFPGRFSGRQFSNSRSEMNVSTLELGDSALYLCASSLRGLAGPNEQFFGPGTRLTVL.

The chain has TRBV19 and TRBJ1-1, with TRBD1 matching over 7 bases. Looked up from germline, CDR1 is LNHDA and CDR2 is SQIVND (reference sequence). The CDR3 runs 16 residues. V was clipped by 4 bases and J by 4 bases; unmatched bases: 12. The CDR3 loop reads CASSTPRGRRGTEAFF. The DNA of the CDR3 is TGTGCCAGTAGTACTCCTAGGGGGCGCCGGGGCACTGAAGCTTTCTTT.

CDR3 sequence reads: CASSPDWGGGGDEQYF. DNA of the CDR3: TGTGCCAGTAGTCCCGACTGGGGCGGCGGCGGGGACGAGCAGTACTTC. The V and J genes are TRBV19 and TRBJ2-7, with D tentatively TRBD2 (6 bases). The V gene's germline CDR1 is LNHDA and CDR2 SQIVND (reference sequence). This CDR3 is built from 16 residues. V was shortened by 5 bases and J by 5 bases, with 22 bases between the two germline ends.

The rearrangement links TRBV9 to TRBJ2-7, with D tentatively TRBD2 (6 bases). CDR1 SGDLS and CDR2 YYNGEE come from the germline V gene. The CDR3 has 16 amino acids. The V end was cut by 4 bases, the J end by 2 bases, with 19 bases between. This chain's CDR3 is CASSRGVVAATYEQYF. The DNA for the CDR3 is TGTGCCAGCAGCAGAGGGGTGGTAGCGGCCACCTACGAGCAGTACTTC.

The rearrangement uses TRBV29-1 and TRBJ2-7; TRBD1 aligns across 8 bases. Germline V gene data show CDR1 as SQVTM and CDR2 as ANQGSEA. The CDR3 sequence is 14 residues long. The V gene end was trimmed by 1 base and the J gene end by 1 base; junction bases not matched to a gene: 3. In DNA form, the CDR3 reads TGCAGCGTTGAAGGGACAGGGTCTTCCTACGAGCAGTACTTC. This sequence encodes CSVEGTGSSYEQYF.

The J gene is TRBJ2-7, the V gene TRBV5-6, with D possibly being TRBD1 (6 bases). The CDR3 spans 16 residues. Deletions cut 0 bases from V and 0 bases from J, with 13 bases between. The germline gives CDR1 SGHDT, CDR2 YYEEEE. In DNA, the CDR3 is TGTGCCAGCAGCTTGGCCGGATGGGACATCTCCTACGAGCAGTACTTC. It yields the protein CASSLAGWDISYEQYF.

V and J are TRBV10-3 and TRBJ2-3; TRBD2 aligns across 12 bases. V lost 10 bases, J lost 2 bases, and 4 bases stayed unmatched. Per the germline V gene, CDR1 is ENHRY and CDR2 is SYGVKD. The CDR3 sequence is 14 residues long. The CDR3: CATASGRATDTQYF. The CDR3 DNA follows: TGTGCCACGGCTAGCGGGAGGGCCACAGATACGCAGTATTTT.

A note on this clone: Sequence at one end of the junction differs from germline and may be a read error. At the DNA level, this CDR3 is encoded by other sequences in the same sample as well. V and J are TRBV4-2 and TRBJ1-6; perhaps TRBD1 as D (6 bases). This CDR3 is built from 15 residues. Germline CDR1 is LGHNA and CDR2 is YNFKEQ. The CDR3 loop is CASSQNEGDSSPLHF. The CDR3 coding sequence is TGTGCCAGCAGCCAAAACGAGGGGGATAGCTCACCCCTACACTTT.

The chain joins TRBV30 to TRBJ1-2; D unresolved. Germline CDR1 reads GTSNPN; CDR2 reads SVGIG (reference sequence). V was pared by 0 bases and J by 2 bases, with 7 bases between. The CDR3 is made up of 13 amino acids. The CDR3 loop is CAWSVAGNYGYTF. CDR3 coding DNA: TGTGCCTGGAGTGTAGCAGGAAACTATGGCTACACCTTC.

The CDR3 loop reads CASSVGHPGQTYEQYF. As DNA, the CDR3 is TGTGCCAGCAGCGTAGGCCATCCGGGACAGACCTACGAGCAGTACTTC. This chain uses TRBV9 with TRBJ2-7, with TRBD1 identical over 7 bases. The V gene end was trimmed by 0 bases and the J gene end by 2 bases; junction bases not matched to a gene: 8. Per germline, CDR1 SGDLS and CDR2 YYNGEE. This CDR3 region has 16 residues.

The V and J genes are TRBV30 and TRBJ2-3, with 7 bases matching TRBD2. The germline gives CDR1 GTSNPN, CDR2 SVGIG (reference sequence). The V gene end was trimmed by 2 bases and the J gene end by 2 bases; junction bases not matched to a gene: 7. The CDR3 consists of 15 residues. The CDR3 coding sequence is TGTGCCTGGAGTCTAGGGGACTATTCCACAGATACGCAGTATTTT. Translation gives CAWSLGDYSTDTQYF.

The chain uses TRBV30 and TRBJ2-6; 12 bases match TRBD1. Unmatched junction bases numbered 7, after V lost 2 bases and J lost 2 bases. The CDR3 is 18 residues long. Germline CDR1 and CDR2: GTSNPN and SVGIG (reference sequence). CDR3 amino acids: CAWSRKGQGAPGANVLTF. In DNA, the CDR3 is TGTGCCTGGAGTAGGAAGGGACAGGGGGCTCCTGGGGCCAACGTCCTGACTTTC. Full variable domain (remainder filled in from reference TRBV30 and TRBJ2-6): SQTIHQWPATLVQPVGSPLSLECTVEGTSNPNLYWYRQAAGRGLQLLFYSVGIGQISSEVPQNLSASRPQDRQFILSSKKLLLSDSGFYLCAWSRKGQGAPGANVLTFGAGSRLTVL.

V is TRBV6-5 and J is TRBJ1-1; D remains unclear. CDR1 and CDR2 (germline): MNHEY, SVGAGI. The CDR3 is 15 amino acids. Trimming took off 0 bases at V and 7 bases at J, with 15 bases between the two ends. CDR3 in amino acids: CASSYSSIGPIEAFF. The CDR3 DNA reads as TGTGCCAGCAGTTACTCGAGTATTGGTCCGATTGAAGCTTTCTTT.

The chain joins TRBV10-3 to TRBJ2-3; 12 positions match TRBD2. Trimming cost V 4 bases and J 4 bases; bases outside gene matches: 3. The CDR3 consists of 15 residues. CDR1 and CDR2 from the germline V gene are ENHRY and SYGVKD. CDR3 DNA sequence: TGTGCCATCAGTGGGACTAGCGGGGTTGCAGATACGCAGTATTTT. Its protein product is CAISGTSGVADTQYF.

With regard to this clone: Germline and junction disagree at one end, which may indicate a read error. The chain has TRBV18 and TRBJ1-1; TRBD1 matches at 9 bases. The CDR3 consists of 14 residues. Germline V gene sequence: CDR1 KGHSH, CDR2 LQKENI. CDR3 nucleotide sequence: TGTGCCAGCTCACTCGGGACAGGGACCACTGAAGATTTCTTT. It encodes CASSLGTGTTEDFF. Together with reference TRBV18 and TRBJ1-1, the CDR3 gives the full variable domain: NAGVMQNPRHLVRRRGQEARLRCSPMKGHSHVYWYRQLPEEGLKFMVYLQKENIIDESGMPKERFSAEFPKEGPSILRIQQVVRGDSAAYFCASSLGTGTTEDFFGQGTRLTVV.